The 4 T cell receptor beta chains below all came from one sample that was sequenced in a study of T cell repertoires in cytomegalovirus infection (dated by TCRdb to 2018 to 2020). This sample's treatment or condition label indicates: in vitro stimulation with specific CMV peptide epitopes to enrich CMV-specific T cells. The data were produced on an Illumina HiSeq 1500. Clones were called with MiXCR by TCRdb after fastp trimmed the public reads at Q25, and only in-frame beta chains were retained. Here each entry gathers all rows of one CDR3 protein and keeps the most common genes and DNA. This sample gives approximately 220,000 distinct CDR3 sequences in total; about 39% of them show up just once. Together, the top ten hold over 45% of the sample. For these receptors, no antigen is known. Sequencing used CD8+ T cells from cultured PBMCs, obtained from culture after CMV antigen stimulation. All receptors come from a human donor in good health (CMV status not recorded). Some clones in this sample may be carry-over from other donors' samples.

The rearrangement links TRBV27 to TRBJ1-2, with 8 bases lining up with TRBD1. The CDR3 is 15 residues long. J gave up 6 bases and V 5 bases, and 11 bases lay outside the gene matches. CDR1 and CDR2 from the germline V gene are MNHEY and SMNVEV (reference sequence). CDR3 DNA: TGTGCCAGCAGTACCTTGGACAGGGATATTGATGGCTACACCTTC. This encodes CASSTLDRDIDGYTF.

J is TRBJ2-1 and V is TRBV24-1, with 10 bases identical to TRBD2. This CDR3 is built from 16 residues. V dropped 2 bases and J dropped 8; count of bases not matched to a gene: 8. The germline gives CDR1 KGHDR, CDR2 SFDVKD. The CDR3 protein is CATSDSEGTSVHEQFF. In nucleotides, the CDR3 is TGTGCCACCAGTGATTCTGAGGGGACTAGCGTCCATGAGCAGTTCTTC.

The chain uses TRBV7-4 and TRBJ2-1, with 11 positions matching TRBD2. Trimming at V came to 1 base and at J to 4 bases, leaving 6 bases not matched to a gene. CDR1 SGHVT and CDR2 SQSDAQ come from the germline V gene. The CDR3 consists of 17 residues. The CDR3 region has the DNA TGTGCCAGCAGCTTAGTACCGGGACTAGCGGTTTACAATGAGCAGTTCTTC. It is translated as CASSLVPGLAVYNEQFF.

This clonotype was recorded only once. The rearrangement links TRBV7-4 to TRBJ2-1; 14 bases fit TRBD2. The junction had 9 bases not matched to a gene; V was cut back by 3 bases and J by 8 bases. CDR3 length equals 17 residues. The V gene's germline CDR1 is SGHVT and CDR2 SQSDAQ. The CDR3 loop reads CASSFPTSGRALYEQFF. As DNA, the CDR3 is TGTGCCAGCAGCTTCCCGACTAGCGGGAGGGCCTTGTATGAGCAGTTCTTC. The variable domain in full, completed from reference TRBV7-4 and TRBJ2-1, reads GAGVSQSPRYKVAKRGRDVALRCDSISGHVTLYWYRQTLGQGSEVLTYSQSDAQRDKSGRPSGRFSAERPERSVSTLKIQRTEQGDSAVYLCASSFPTSGRALYEQFFGPGTRLTVL.